Listed here are 32 T cell receptor beta chains from one sample, sequenced in a study of cytomegalovirus exposure and HLA in healthy donors. Amplification used 60 Vbeta primers and 13 Jbeta primers. Profiled with immunoSEQ multiplex PCR; TCRdb holds only in-frame clones, not every one. The repertoire holds tens of thousands of clones, with more than 65% as singletons. The sequenced sample was PBMCs. The receptors here all came from a male donor in good health and CMV-seropositive.

This chain's CDR3 is CASSGPGLAVGGELFF. Here the CDR3 DNA reads TGTGCCAGCAGCGGACCGGGACTAGCGGTAGGCGGGGAGCTGTTTTTT. The J gene is TRBJ2-2, the V gene TRBV4-2, with 11 nucleotides matching TRBD2. There are 16 residues in the CDR3. Looked up from germline, CDR1 is LGHNA and CDR2 is YNFKEQ. The junction had 9 bases not matched to a gene; V was cut back by 5 bases and J by 7 bases.

The chain employs TRBV10-3 and TRBJ2-4; possibly TRBD2 for D (5 bases). V was shortened by 6 bases and J by 4 bases, with 10 bases between the two germline ends. This CDR3 is built from 13 residues. Germline CDR1 and CDR2: ENHRY and SYGVKD. CDR3: CAIRDFTKNIQYF. In DNA form, the CDR3 reads TGTGCCATCAGGGACTTTACTAAAAACATTCAGTACTTC.

This chain connects TRBV29-1 to TRBJ2-7; tentatively, D is TRBD2 (6 bases). The CDR3 runs to 12 residues. The germline CDR1 and CDR2 sequences are SQVTM and ANQGSEA. The V end lost 4 bases, the J end lost 7 bases, and 14 bases lay between the germline ends. CDR3 sequence (DNA): TGCAGCGTTGGAGGGGTGCGGGGTGAGCAGTACTTC. It translates to CSVGGVRGEQYF.

V gene TRBV7-3 combines with J gene TRBJ2-6, with 9 bases aligning to TRBD1. J was trimmed by 2 bases and V by 1 base; bases with no gene match: 6. The CDR3 loop spans 18 amino acids. The germline gives CDR1 SGHTA, CDR2 FQGTGA. CDR3 DNA sequence: TGTGCCAGCAGCTTAATAGGGACAGGGCTCACTGGGGCCAACGTCCTGACTTTC. Translated: CASSLIGTGLTGANVLTF.

The CDR3 nucleotides are TGTGCCAGCAGCTTAAGTAGCTCCTACAATGAGCAGTTCTTC. Its translation is CASSLSSSYNEQFF. The V gene is TRBV7-9, the J gene TRBJ2-1, with D uncertain. Trimming took off 2 bases at V and 0 bases at J, with 5 bases between the two ends. The CDR3 contains 14 residues. The germline V gene encodes CDR1 SEHNR and CDR2 FQNEAQ (reference sequence). Based on the CDR3 plus reference TRBV7-9 and TRBJ2-1, the full variable domain is DTGVSQNPRHKITKRGQNVTFRCDPISEHNRLYWYRQTLGQGPEFLTYFQNEAQLEKSRLLSDRFSAERPKGSFSTLEIQRTEQGDSAMYLCASSLSSSYNEQFFGPGTRLTVL.

V and J are TRBV11-2 and TRBJ2-1, with 7 bases fitting TRBD2. The CDR3 spans 13 residues. Germline CDR1 SGHAT, CDR2 FQNNGV. J gave up 7 bases and V 7 bases, and 7 bases lay outside the gene matches. DNA for the CDR3: TGTGCCAGCACCTCCGAGGGAGGGAATGAGCAGTTCTTC. This translates into CASTSEGGNEQFF.

The CDR3: CASVRSGRGNRGRATEAFF. CDR3 DNA sequence: TGCGCCAGCGTAAGGTCGGGAAGGGGCAACAGGGGGCGGGCCACTGAAGCTTTCTTT. V usage is TRBV10-2 and J usage is TRBJ1-1; 9 positions match TRBD1. V trimming: 8 bases; J trimming: 4 bases; junction bases outside the gene matches: 23. The length of the CDR3 is 19 residues. Germline V gene sequence: CDR1 WSHSY, CDR2 SAAADI.

CDR3 nucleotides: TGCGCCAGCAGCTTGGGAGGGACTAGCGGATTCACAGATACGCAGTATTTT. Translation: CASSLGGTSGFTDTQYF. This chain links TRBV5-1 with TRBJ2-3; 11 bases are a match to TRBD2. CDR1 SGHRS and CDR2 YFSETQ come from the germline V gene. Trimming took 0 bases from V and 2 from J; bases not matched to a gene: 5. The CDR3 loop spans 17 amino acids.

The rearrangement joins TRBV7-3 to TRBJ1-1; 8 bases agree with TRBD1. The CDR3 is 13 amino acids. The germline V gene has CDR1 SGHTA and CDR2 FQGTGA. J was trimmed by 7 bases and V by 5 bases; bases with no gene match: 6. The CDR3 reads CASSPDREGEAFF. The CDR3 nucleotides are TGTGCCAGCAGCCCGGACAGGGAGGGTGAAGCTTTCTTT.

CDR3 region: CASKLAGAYNEQFF. The CDR3 DNA is TGCGCCAGCAAACTAGCGGGAGCCTACAATGAGCAGTTCTTC. V is TRBV5-1 and J is TRBJ2-1, with TRBD2 identical over 11 bases. Germline values: CDR1 SGHRS, CDR2 YFSETQ. The CDR3 loop spans 14 amino acids. With V trimmed by 6 bases and J by 2 bases, 1 base remained unmatched. The entire variable domain, with the rest obtained from reference TRBV5-1 and TRBJ2-1, is as follows: KAGVTQTPRYLIKTRGQQVTLSCSPISGHRSVSWYQQTPGQGLQFLFEYFSETQRNKGNFPGRFSGRQFSNSRSEMNVSTLELGDSALYLCASKLAGAYNEQFFGPGTRLTVL.

J is TRBJ2-1 and V is TRBV6-5; 13 positions match TRBD2. The CDR3 extends over 15 amino acids. Germline loops: CDR1 MNHEY, CDR2 SVGAGI. With 5 bases clipped from V and 6 bases from J, the junction kept 4 bases outside the gene matches. CDR3 sequence: CASSRGLAGSNEQFF. In nucleotides, the CDR3 is TGTGCCAGCAGTCGGGGACTAGCGGGATCCAATGAGCAGTTCTTC.

The chain has TRBV7-6 and TRBJ2-2, with TRBD2 matching over 11 bases. The CDR3 totals 17 residues. V lost 1 base and J lost 0; bases outside the gene matches: 1. The germline gives CDR1 SGHVS, CDR2 FNYEAQ. In nucleotides, the CDR3 is TGTGCCAGCAGCTTAGGGGGACTAGCGGCGAACACCGGGGAGCTGTTTTTT. Residues: CASSLGGLAANTGELFF.

This rearrangement joins TRBV5-1 to TRBJ2-7, with 8 bases that match TRBD1. CDR3 length equals 13 residues. Losses at the gene ends were 5 bases for V and 2 bases for J; bases not matched to a gene: 3. CDR1 is SGHRS, CDR2 YFSETQ, per germline. The chain's CDR3 is CASRRTGPYEQYF. The CDR3 DNA reads as TGCGCCAGCAGACGGACAGGGCCCTACGAGCAGTACTTC.

The chain is built from TRBV15 and TRBJ2-7; 8 bases map to TRBD1. V gave up 0 bases and J gave up 1 base; unmatched junction bases: 14. CDR1 and CDR2 (germline): LNHNV, YYDKDF (reference sequence). CDR3 size: 19 residues. The CDR3 is CATSREIWGTGRASYEQYF. The CDR3 DNA reads as TGTGCCACCAGCAGAGAAATTTGGGGGACAGGCCGAGCTTCCTACGAGCAGTACTTC.

The rearrangement joins TRBV4-3 to TRBJ2-4, with D possibly TRBD1 on 7 matching bases. CDR3 length: 18 residues. Between the trimmed V and J ends, which lost 1 base and 8 bases, there was a span of 24 bases. The V gene's germline CDR1 is LGHNA and CDR2 YSLEER. CDR3 region: CASSQGRGGTAAPDIQYF. In nucleotides, the CDR3 is TGCGCCAGCAGCCAAGGGCGTGGCGGGACAGCGGCACCGGACATTCAGTACTTC.

V gene TRBV20-1 combines with J gene TRBJ1-2, with D possibly being TRBD1 (6 bases). Germline CDR1 is DFQATT and CDR2 is SNEGSKA (reference sequence). The V and J ends lost 6 bases and 8 bases respectively, with 13 bases between them. The CDR3 length is 11 residues. The CDR3 protein is CSARTDSGYTF. CDR3 DNA: TGCAGTGCACGAACGGACAGCGGCTACACCTTC.

CDR3 in DNA: TGTGCCAGCACCCGGACACCCCAAGAGACCCAGTACTTC. It is translated as CASTRTPQETQYF. This sequence joins TRBV7-9 and TRBJ2-5; the D gene is possibly TRBD1 (5 bases). Germline CDR1 SEHNR, CDR2 FQNEAQ (reference sequence). V was shortened by 7 bases and J by 1 base, with 10 bases between the two germline ends. The CDR3 consists of 13 residues.

The J gene is TRBJ2-7, the V gene TRBV27; TRBD1 is a possible D gene (5 bases). Germline V gene sequence: CDR1 MNHEY, CDR2 SMNVEV (reference sequence). V was clipped by 5 bases and J by 4 bases, with 21 bases between them. The CDR3 spans 16 residues. The CDR3, as DNA: TGTGCCAGCAGTCCACGTGGGGCTCTACGAATTTACGAGCAGTACTTC. This gives the protein CASSPRGALRIYEQYF.

V gene TRBV29-1 combines with J gene TRBJ2-7; D is ambiguous. V was shortened by 1 base and J by 3 bases, with 13 bases between the two germline ends. The CDR3 has 14 residues. CDR1 SQVTM and CDR2 ANQGSEA come from the germline V gene. CDR3 region: CSVEVGRLSYEQYF. CDR3 DNA: TGCAGCGTTGAAGTGGGCAGGTTAAGCTACGAGCAGTACTTC.

This rearrangement joins TRBV23-1 to TRBJ1-1; possible D gene TRBD1, 5 bases. TRBV23-1 counts as an open reading frame of uncertain function. The V and J ends lost 7 bases and 5 bases respectively, with 35 bases between them. The CDR3 extends over 20 amino acids. DNA of the CDR3: TGCGCCAGCATAACCGATGACCGTTACCTCCCCAGCAGGGAATGGACTGAAGCTTTCTTT. Its translation is CASITDDRYLPSREWTEAFF.

The rearrangement joins TRBV7-9 to TRBJ2-7; TRBD2 might be the D (6 bases). The CDR3 runs to 15 residues. The germline V gene has CDR1 SEHNR and CDR2 FQNEAQ (reference sequence). V was pared by 5 bases and J by 1 base, with 15 bases between. Here the CDR3 reads CASSNRGIGSYEQYF. The CDR3 coding sequence is TGTGCCAGCAGCAATCGGGGGATAGGTTCCTACGAGCAGTACTTC.

This clone was detected once. The chain uses TRBV7-2 and TRBJ2-1; D gene ambiguous. The germline gives CDR1 SGHTA, CDR2 FQGNSA. The CDR3 loop spans 15 amino acids. V gave up 1 base and J gave up 0 bases, with 7 bases separating them. The CDR3 DNA reads as TGTGCCAGCAGCTTAGTAGGAGACTCCTACAATGAGCAGTTCTTC. Translated, it gives CASSLVGDSYNEQFF.

In its sample, this clone was seen once. The chain has TRBV28 and TRBJ1-6, with no clear D. The germline V gene encodes CDR1 MDHEN and CDR2 SYDVKM. Trimming removed 6 bases at V and 10 bases at J, with 10 bases between. There are 12 residues in the CDR3. DNA of the CDR3: TGTGCCAGCAGGTTTCTAGAATCACCCCTCCACTTT. Protein sequence: CASRFLESPLHF.

This sequence joins TRBV11-3 and TRBJ2-7, with a possible D match to TRBD2 (6 bases). Trimming removed 3 bases from V and 2 bases from J, with 11 bases in between. Germline-derived CDR1 and CDR2 are SGHNT and YENEEA. The CDR3 spans 14 residues. The CDR3 region has the DNA TGTGCCAGCAGCTTGGGGACTGGACCCTACGAGCAGTACTTC. Translated, it gives CASSLGTGPYEQYF.

The chain couples TRBV19 to TRBJ2-7, with 10 bases matching TRBD1. V lost 10 bases and J lost 1; bases outside the gene matches: 10. The length of the CDR3 is 15 residues. CDR1 is LNHDA, CDR2 SQIVND, per germline (reference sequence). DNA of the CDR3: TGTGCCACCCAAGTAGGACAGGGGGTTTCCTACGAGCAGTACTTC. Translated: CATQVGQGVSYEQYF.

This chain links TRBV21-1 with TRBJ2-5; the table's D gene call, TRBD2, was not cross checked with the DNA. TRBV21-1 is recorded as a pseudogene. This CDR3 is 15 amino acids long. In DNA, the CDR3 is TGTGCCAGCAGCAAAGCCCCTGTCATTGCGGAGACCCAGTACTTC. The encoded protein is CASSKAPVIAETQYF.

The rearrangement uses TRBV5-1 and TRBJ1-4; 9 positions match TRBD1. Germline V gene sequence: CDR1 SGHRS, CDR2 YFSETQ. V gave up 0 bases and J gave up 0 bases; unmatched junction bases: 6. CDR3 length: 18 amino acids. The DNA of the CDR3 is TGCGCCAGCAGCTTGGGACCCCGGGACAGGGCAACTAATGAAAAACTGTTTTTT. Translation gives CASSLGPRDRATNEKLFF.

The gene calls are TRBV30 and TRBJ2-7, with TRBD2 matching 9 bases. V lost 7 bases and J lost 5; bases outside the gene matches: 9. From germline, CDR1 is GTSNPN and CDR2 SVGIG (reference sequence). This CDR3 region has 13 residues. The CDR3 sequence is CALTGVAGDEQYF. The CDR3 bases are TGTGCCTTAACCGGAGTAGCGGGAGACGAGCAGTACTTC.

The chain carries TRBV6-5 and TRBJ1-6, with D possibly matching TRBD1 (5 bases). The CDR3 has 14 amino acids. Germline CDR1 reads MNHEY; CDR2 reads SVGAGI. V lost 2 bases to trimming and J lost 5 bases, with 7 bases between them. The CDR3 loop is CASSYVTDNSPLHF. CDR3 bases: TGTGCCAGCAGTTACGTGACAGATAATTCACCCCTCCACTTT.

The genes are TRBV14 and TRBJ2-3, with 7 bases that match TRBD1. Trimming at V came to 4 bases and at J to 4 bases, leaving 20 bases not matched to a gene. Germline CDR1 SGHDN, CDR2 FVKESK. There are 19 residues in the CDR3. CDR3 in DNA: TGTGCCAGCAGCCTCCTGGACCTTGGACAGGTGGATAGCGCAGATACGCAGTATTTT. Amino acid sequence: CASSLLDLGQVDSADTQYF.

V is TRBV5-1 and J is TRBJ2-2; no firm D call. Trimming stripped 0 bases from V and 5 bases from J, with 8 bases between. The CDR3 sequence is 14 residues long. CDR1 SGHRS and CDR2 YFSETQ come from the germline V gene. The CDR3 DNA reads as TGCGCCAGCAGCTTGGATTGGAGAACCGGGGAGCTGTTTTTT. It translates to CASSLDWRTGELFF.

The rearrangement joins TRBV28 to TRBJ2-1; D is possibly TRBD1 (7 bases). The V and J ends lost 6 bases and 10 bases respectively, with 22 bases between them. Germline V gene data show CDR1 as MDHEN and CDR2 as SYDVKM. This CDR3 has 15 amino acids. The CDR3 sequence is CASRSSSTGRGEQFF. The CDR3 DNA is TGTGCCAGCAGATCGTCCTCGACAGGGCGGGGAGAGCAGTTCTTC. The full variable domain, completed using reference TRBV28 and TRBJ2-1, is DVKVTQSSRYLVKRTGEKVFLECVQDMDHENMFWYRQDPGLGLRLIYFSYDVKMKEKGDIPEGYSVSREKKERFSLILESASTNQTSMYLCASRSSSTGRGEQFFGPGTRLTVL.